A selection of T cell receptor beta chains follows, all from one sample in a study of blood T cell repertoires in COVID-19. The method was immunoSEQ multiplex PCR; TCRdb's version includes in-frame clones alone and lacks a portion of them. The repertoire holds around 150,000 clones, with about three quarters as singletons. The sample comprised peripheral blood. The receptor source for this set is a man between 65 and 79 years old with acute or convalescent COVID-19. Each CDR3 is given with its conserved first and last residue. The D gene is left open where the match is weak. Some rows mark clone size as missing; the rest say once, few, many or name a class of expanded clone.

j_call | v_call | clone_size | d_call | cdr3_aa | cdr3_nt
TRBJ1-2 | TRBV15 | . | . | CATSSDQGSHYYGYTF | TGTGCCACCAGCAGTGACCAGGGCTCTCACTATTATGGCTACACCTTC
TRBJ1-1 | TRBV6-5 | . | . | CASRNLGVNTEAFF | TGTGCCAGCCGGAACCTGGGAGTGAACACTGAAGCTTTCTTT
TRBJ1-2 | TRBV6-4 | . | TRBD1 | CASSATGDYGYTF | TGTGCCAGCAGTGCGACAGGGGACTATGGCTACACCTTC
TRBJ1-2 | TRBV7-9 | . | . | CASSLLQGLYGYTF | TGTGCCAGCAGCCTACTACAGGGTCTCTATGGCTACACCTTC
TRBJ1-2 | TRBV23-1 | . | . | CASSLPPHGYGGYTF | TGCGCCAGCAGTCTCCCCCCGCACGGGTATGGTGGCTACACCTTC
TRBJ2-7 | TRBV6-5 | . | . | CASSRGFTYEQYF | TGTGCCAGCAGTCGGGGATTTACCTACGAGCAGTACTTC
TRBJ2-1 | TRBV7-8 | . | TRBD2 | CASSLGLAGGPGRYNEQFF | TGTGCCAGCAGCTTAGGACTAGCGGGGGGGCCAGGGAGATACAATGAGCAGTTCTTC
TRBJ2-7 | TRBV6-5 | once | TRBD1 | CASTGTGKSYEQYF | TGTGCCAGCACCGGGACAGGGAAGAGCTACGAGCAGTACTTC
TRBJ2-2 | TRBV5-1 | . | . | CASSLREVGGLFF | TGCGCCAGCAGCCTCAGAGAGGTCGGGGGGCTGTTTTTT
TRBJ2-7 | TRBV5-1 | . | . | CASSHYPPRDTDYEQYF | TGCGCCAGCAGCCATTATCCCCCGAGGGACACGGACTACGAGCAGTACTTC
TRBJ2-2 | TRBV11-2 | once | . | CASSFGVAIFTGELFF | TGTGCCAGCAGCTTCGGTGTAGCTATTTTCACCGGGGAGCTGTTTTTT
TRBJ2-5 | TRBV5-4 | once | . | CASRGQETQYF | TGTGCCAGCCGGGGACAAGAGACCCAGTACTTC
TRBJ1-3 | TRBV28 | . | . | CASSLQVLDSGNTIYF | TGTGCCAGCAGTTTACAGGTACTCGACTCTGGAAACACCATATATTTT
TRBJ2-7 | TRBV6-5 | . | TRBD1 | CASSYEQGEAYEQYF | TGTGCCAGCAGTTATGAGCAGGGGGAAGCCTACGAGCAGTACTTC
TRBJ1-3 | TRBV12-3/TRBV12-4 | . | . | CASSLQNTIYF | TGTGCCAGCAGTTTGCAGAACACCATATATTTT
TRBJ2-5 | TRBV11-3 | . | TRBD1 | CASSRRTGVRETQYF | TGTGCCAGCAGCAGGCGGACAGGGGTCAGGGAGACCCAGTACTTC
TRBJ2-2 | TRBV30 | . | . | CAWGTGNTGELFF | TGTGCCTGGGGTACGGGGAACACCGGGGAGCTGTTTTTT
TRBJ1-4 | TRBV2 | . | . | CASSGVGANEKLFF | TGTGCCAGCAGTGGTGTCGGGGCTAATGAAAAACTGTTTTTT
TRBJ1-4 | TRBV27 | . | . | CASSLSYQAGEKLFF | TGTGCCAGCAGTTTATCGTACCAGGCTGGTGAAAAACTGTTTTTT
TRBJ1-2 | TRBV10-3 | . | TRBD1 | CAISGTGNYGYTF | TGTGCCATCTCCGGGACAGGAAACTATGGCTACACCTTC
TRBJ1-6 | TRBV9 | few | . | CASSELQEANSPLHF | TGTGCCAGCAGCGAGCTACAGGAAGCCAATTCACCCCTCCACTTT
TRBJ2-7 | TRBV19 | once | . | CASSIKGSGSYEQYF | TGTGCCAGTAGTATTAAGGGTAGCGGTTCCTACGAGCAGTACTTC
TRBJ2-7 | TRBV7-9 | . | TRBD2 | CASSHRLAKGEEQYF | TGTGCCAGCAGCCACCGACTAGCGAAGGGAGAAGAGCAGTACTTC
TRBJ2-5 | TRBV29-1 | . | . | CSVESEGETQYF | TGCAGCGTTGAATCCGAGGGAGAGACCCAGTACTTC
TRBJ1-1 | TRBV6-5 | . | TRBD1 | CASRRTGGIEAFF | TGTGCCAGCAGGAGGACAGGGGGTATTGAAGCTTTCTTT
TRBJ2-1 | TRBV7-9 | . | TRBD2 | CASRPSGRRGNEQFF | TGTGCCAGCAGACCCAGCGGGAGGAGAGGCAATGAGCAGTTCTTC
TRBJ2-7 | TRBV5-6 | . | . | CASSSRQVLQHF | TGTGCCAGCAGCTCCAGACAGGTCCTACAACACTTC
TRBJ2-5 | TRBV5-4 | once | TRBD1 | CASTPAGGRETQYF | TGTGCCAGCACCCCGGCAGGGGGACGAGAGACCCAGTACTTC
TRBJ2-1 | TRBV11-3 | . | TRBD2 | CASRQKAGSSYNEQFF | TGTGCCAGCAGACAAAAAGCGGGGAGCTCCTACAATGAGCAGTTCTTC
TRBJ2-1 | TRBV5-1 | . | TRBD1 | CASSFGTDNEQFF | TGCGCCAGCAGCTTTGGGACAGACAATGAGCAGTTCTTC
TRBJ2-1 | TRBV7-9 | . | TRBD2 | CASSQGLAGYDEQFF | TGTGCCAGCAGCCAGGGACTAGCGGGATACGATGAGCAGTTCTTC
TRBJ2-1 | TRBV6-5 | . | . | CASRDSYNEQFF | TGTGCCAGCAGAGACAGCTACAATGAGCAGTTCTTC
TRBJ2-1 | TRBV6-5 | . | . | CASRGIYNEQFF | TGTGCCAGTCGGGGGATATACAATGAGCAGTTCTTC
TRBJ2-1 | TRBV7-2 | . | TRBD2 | CASSPGLAANEQFF | TGTGCCAGCTCACCGGGACTAGCGGCCAATGAGCAGTTCTTC
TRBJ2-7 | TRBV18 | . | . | CASSPPSRERAGEQYF | TGTGCCAGCTCACCACCGTCACGGGAGAGGGCAGGGGAGCAGTACTTC
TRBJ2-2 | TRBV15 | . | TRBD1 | CATSPTGGPGELFF | TGTGCCACCAGCCCGACAGGGGGCCCCGGGGAGCTGTTTTTT
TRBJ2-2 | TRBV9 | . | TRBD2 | CASSARLAENTGELFF | TGTGCCAGCAGCGCCCGACTAGCGGAGAACACCGGGGAGCTGTTTTTT
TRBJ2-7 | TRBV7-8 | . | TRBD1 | CASSNYRGSGTYEQYF | TGTGCCAGCAGCAATTACAGGGGGAGTGGGACCTACGAGCAGTACTTC
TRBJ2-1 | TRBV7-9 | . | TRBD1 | CASSITGTGPNEQFF | TGTGCCAGCAGCATTACCGGGACAGGGCCCAATGAGCAGTTCTTC
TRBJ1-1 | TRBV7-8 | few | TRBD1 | CASSPRGHGGTEAFF | TGTGCCAGCAGCCCTAGGGGGCACGGTGGCACTGAAGCTTTCTTT
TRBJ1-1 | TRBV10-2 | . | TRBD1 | CASRDRANTEAFF | TGCGCCAGCAGGGACAGGGCGAACACTGAAGCTTTCTTT
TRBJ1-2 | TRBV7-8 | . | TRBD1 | CASSLGPYDRGVRGYTF | TGTGCCAGCAGCTTAGGACCCTACGACAGGGGAGTGCGTGGCTACACCTTC
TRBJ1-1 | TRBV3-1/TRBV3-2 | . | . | CASSPGGRLEAFF | TGTGCCAGCAGCCCCGGGGGGCGCCTTGAAGCTTTCTTT
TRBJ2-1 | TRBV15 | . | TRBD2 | CATSRDLTSGYNEQFF | TGTGCCACCAGCAGAGATCTCACTAGCGGTTACAATGAGCAGTTCTTC
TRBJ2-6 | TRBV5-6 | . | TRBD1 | CASSLARGRVGGANVLTF | TGTGCCAGCAGCTTGGCCAGGGGGCGGGTCGGAGGGGCCAACGTCCTGACTTTC
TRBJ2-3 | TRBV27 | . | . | CASSYTPADTQYF | TGTGCCAGCAGTTACACCCCCGCCGATACGCAGTATTTT
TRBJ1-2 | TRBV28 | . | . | CASSLEGYGYTF | TGTGCCAGCAGTTTAGAGGGTTACGGCTACACCTTC
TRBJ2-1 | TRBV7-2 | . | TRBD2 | CASSLVRTSGDNEQFF | TGTGCCAGCAGCTTAGTTCGGACTAGCGGAGACAATGAGCAGTTCTTC
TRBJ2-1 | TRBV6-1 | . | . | CASSEAIGLQFF | TGTGCCAGCAGTGAAGCTATTGGGCTGCAGTTCTTC
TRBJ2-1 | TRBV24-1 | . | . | CATSPGSSYNEQFF | TGTGCCACCAGTCCCGGTAGCTCCTACAATGAGCAGTTCTTC
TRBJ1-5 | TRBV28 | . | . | CASSSLGKGENQPQHF | TGTGCCAGCAGCTCCCTAGGGAAGGGGGAAAATCAGCCCCAGCATTTT
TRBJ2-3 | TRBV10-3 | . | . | CAISAPSTDTQYF | TGTGCCATCAGTGCTCCTAGCACAGATACGCAGTATTTT
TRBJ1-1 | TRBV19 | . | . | CASNDGGLNTEAFF | TGTGCCAGTAATGACGGGGGTTTGAACACTGAAGCTTTCTTT
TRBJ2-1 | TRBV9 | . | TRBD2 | CASSVDGTSVNEQFF | TGTGCCAGCAGCGTAGACGGGACTAGCGTCAATGAGCAGTTCTTC
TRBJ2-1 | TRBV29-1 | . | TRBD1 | CSGQGDEQFF | TGCAGCGGTCAGGGGGATGAGCAGTTCTTC
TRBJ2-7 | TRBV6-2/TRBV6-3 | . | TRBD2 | CASSYGLAENYEQYF | TGTGCCAGCAGTTACGGACTAGCGGAGAACTACGAGCAGTACTTC
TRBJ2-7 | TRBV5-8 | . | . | CASSSGLSSYEQYF | TGTGCCAGCAGCTCCGGACTTAGCTCCTACGAGCAGTACTTC